This paragraph reports one T cell receptor (beta chain). V gave up 1 base and J gave up 13 bases, with 11 bases separating them. The CDR3 is 12 amino acids. CDR1 is SGHRS, CDR2 YFSETQ, per germline. The data derive from a study of blood T cell repertoires in COVID-19. The assay was immunoSEQ multiplex PCR, and TCRdb's table has in-frame clones only and misses some. Among under 150,000 clones, roughly 79% were seen once, and the ten largest hold 10% to 13%. Specimen: peripheral blood. The receptor was isolated from a human donor in a cohort sampled during active COVID-19. The chain employs TRBV5-1 and TRBJ2-2; D might be TRBD2 (5 bases). CDR3 DNA sequence: TGCGCCAGCAGCTTGAGTTGGGCGGGGCTGTTTTTT. Translating gives CASSLSWAGLFF. Based on the CDR3 plus reference TRBV5-1 and TRBJ2-2, the full variable domain is KAGVTQTPRYLIKTRGQQVTLSCSPISGHRSVSWYQQTPGQGLQFLFEYFSETQRNKGNFPGRFSGRQFSNSRSEMNVSTLELGDSALYLCASSLSWAGLFFGEGSRLTVL.